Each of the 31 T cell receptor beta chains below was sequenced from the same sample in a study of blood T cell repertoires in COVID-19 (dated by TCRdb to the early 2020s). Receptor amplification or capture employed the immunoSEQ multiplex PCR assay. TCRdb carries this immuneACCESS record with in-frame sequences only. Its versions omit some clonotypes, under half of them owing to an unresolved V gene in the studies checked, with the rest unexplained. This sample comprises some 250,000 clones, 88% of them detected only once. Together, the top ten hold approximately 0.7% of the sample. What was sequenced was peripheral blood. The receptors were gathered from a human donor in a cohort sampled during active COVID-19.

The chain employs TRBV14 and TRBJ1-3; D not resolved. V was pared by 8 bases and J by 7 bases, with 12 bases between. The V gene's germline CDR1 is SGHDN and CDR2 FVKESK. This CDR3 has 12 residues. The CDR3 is CASALVPNTIYF. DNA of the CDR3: TGTGCCAGCGCATTAGTACCCAACACCATATATTTT. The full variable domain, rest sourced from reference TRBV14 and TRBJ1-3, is EAGVTQFPSHSVIEKGQTVTLRCDPISGHDNLYWYRRVMGKEIKFLLHFVKESKQDESGMPNNRFLAERTGGTYSTLKVQPAELEDSGVYFCASALVPNTIYFGEGSWLTVV.

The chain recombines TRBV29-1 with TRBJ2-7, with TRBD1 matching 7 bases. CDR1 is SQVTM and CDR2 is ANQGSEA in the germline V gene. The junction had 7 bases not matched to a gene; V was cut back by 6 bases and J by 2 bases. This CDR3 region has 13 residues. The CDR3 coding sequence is TGCAGCGTCAGGACAGGTCAAGCCTACGAGCAGTACTTC. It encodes CSVRTGQAYEQYF.

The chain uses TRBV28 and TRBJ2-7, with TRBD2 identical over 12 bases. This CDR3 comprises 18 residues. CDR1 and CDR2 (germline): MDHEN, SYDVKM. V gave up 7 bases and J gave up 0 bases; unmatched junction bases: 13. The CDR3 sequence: CASTKGGLAGHSSYEQYF. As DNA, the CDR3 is TGTGCCAGCACAAAGGGGGGACTAGCGGGCCATAGCTCCTACGAGCAGTACTTC.

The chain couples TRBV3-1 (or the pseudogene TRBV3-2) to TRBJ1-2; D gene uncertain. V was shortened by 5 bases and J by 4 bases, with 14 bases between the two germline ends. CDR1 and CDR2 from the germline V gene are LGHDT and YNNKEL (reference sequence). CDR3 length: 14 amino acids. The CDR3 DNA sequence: TGTGCCAGCAGCTCAACATCCCTTACCTATGGCTACACCTTC. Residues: CASSSTSLTYGYTF.

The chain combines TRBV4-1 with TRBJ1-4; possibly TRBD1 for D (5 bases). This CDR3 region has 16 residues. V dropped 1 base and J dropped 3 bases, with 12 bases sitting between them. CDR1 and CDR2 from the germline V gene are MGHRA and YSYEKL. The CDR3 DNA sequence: TGCGCCAGCAGCCAAGCCTACAGGACCCCTAATGAAAAACTGTTTTTT. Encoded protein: CASSQAYRTPNEKLFF.

The CDR3 bases are TGTGCCACCAGTGATGCTACAGGGAACGAGCAGTACTTC. As protein: CATSDATGNEQYF. V and J are TRBV24-1 and TRBJ2-7; TRBD1 might be the D (6 bases). CDR3 length: 13 residues. CDR1 KGHDR and CDR2 SFDVKD come from the germline V gene. V lost 3 bases to trimming and J lost 5 bases, with 10 bases between them.

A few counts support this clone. The CDR3 is CASSPRTNGNTIYF. The CDR3 DNA sequence: TGTGCCAGCAGCCCTCGGACAAACGGAAACACCATATATTTT. This chain links TRBV11-2 with TRBJ1-3; tentatively, D is TRBD1 (5 bases). The V gene's germline CDR1 is SGHAT and CDR2 FQNNGV. Trimming shortened V by 5 bases and J by 4 bases, and 12 bases separated the two germline ends. The CDR3 is made up of 14 amino acids.

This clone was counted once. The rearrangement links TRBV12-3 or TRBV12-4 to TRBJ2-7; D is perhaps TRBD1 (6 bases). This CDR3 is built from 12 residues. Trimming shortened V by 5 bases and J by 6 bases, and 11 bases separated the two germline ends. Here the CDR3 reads CASSITGSEQYF. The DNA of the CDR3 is TGTGCCAGCAGTATAACAGGGTCCGAGCAGTACTTC.

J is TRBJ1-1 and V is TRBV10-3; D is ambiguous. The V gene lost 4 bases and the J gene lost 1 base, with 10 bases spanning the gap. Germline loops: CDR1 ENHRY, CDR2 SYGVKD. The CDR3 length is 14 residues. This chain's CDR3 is CAISGHAGNTEAFF. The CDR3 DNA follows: TGTGCCATCAGTGGGCACGCGGGGAACACTGAAGCTTTCTTT.

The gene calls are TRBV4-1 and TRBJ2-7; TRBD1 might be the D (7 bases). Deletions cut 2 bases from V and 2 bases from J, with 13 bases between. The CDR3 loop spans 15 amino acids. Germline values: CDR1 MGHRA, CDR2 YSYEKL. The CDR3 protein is CASSQMTGTPYEQYF. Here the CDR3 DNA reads TGCGCCAGCAGCCAAATGACAGGGACTCCCTACGAGCAGTACTTC.

The CDR3 loop reads CASSGGAVGVYGYTF. The CDR3 bases are TGTGCCAGCAGCGGTGGAGCCGTAGGGGTTTATGGCTACACCTTC. The chain carries TRBV5-6 and TRBJ1-2; weak D call: TRBD1 (5 bases). Trimming pared 4 bases from V and 5 bases from J, leaving 18 bases between. The CDR3 extends over 15 amino acids. Germline values: CDR1 SGHDT, CDR2 YYEEEE.

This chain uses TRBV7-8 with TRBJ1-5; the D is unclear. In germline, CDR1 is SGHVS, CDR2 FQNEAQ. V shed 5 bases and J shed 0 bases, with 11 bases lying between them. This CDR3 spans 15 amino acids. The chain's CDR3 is CASSLTLYSNQPQHF. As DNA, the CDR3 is TGTGCCAGCAGCCTGACACTCTATAGCAATCAGCCCCAGCATTTT. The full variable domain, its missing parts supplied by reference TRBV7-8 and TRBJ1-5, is GAGVSQSPRYKVAKRGQDVALRCDPISGHVSLFWYQQALGQGPEFLTYFQNEAQLDKSGLPSDRFFAERPEGSVSTLKIQRTQQEDSAVYLCASSLTLYSNQPQHFGDGTRLSIL.

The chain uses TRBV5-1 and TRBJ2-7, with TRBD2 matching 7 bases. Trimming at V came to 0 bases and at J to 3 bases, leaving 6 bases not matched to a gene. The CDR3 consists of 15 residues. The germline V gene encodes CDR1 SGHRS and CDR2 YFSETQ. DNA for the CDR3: TGCGCCAGCAGCTTGGAGGCGACTAGCTTCTACGAGCAGTACTTC. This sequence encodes CASSLEATSFYEQYF.

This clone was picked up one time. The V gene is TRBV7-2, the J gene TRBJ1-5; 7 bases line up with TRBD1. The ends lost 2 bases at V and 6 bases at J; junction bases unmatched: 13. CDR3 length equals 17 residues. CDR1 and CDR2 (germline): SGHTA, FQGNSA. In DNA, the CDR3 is TGTGCCAGCAGCTTAAATTGGCGACAACAGGGGAGTCAGCCCCAGCATTTT. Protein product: CASSLNWRQQGSQPQHF.

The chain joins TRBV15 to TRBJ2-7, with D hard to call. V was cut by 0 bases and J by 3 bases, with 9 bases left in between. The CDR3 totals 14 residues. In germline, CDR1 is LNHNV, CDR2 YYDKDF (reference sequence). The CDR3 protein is CATSRDLSVYEQYF. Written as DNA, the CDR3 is TGTGCCACCAGCAGAGATCTCTCAGTCTACGAGCAGTACTTC.

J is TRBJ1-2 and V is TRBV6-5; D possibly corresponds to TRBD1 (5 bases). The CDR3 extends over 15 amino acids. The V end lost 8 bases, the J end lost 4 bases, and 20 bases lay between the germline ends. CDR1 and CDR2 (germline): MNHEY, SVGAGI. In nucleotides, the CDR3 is TGTGCCAGCGCACTATTCCAGGGATCAGGCTATGGCTACACCTTC. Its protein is CASALFQGSGYGYTF.

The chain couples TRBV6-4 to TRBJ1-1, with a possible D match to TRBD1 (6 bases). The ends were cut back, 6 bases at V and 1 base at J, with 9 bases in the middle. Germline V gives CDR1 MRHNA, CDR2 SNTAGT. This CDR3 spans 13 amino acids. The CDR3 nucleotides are TGTGCCAGCAGCAACAGGGAGAACACTGAAGCTTTCTTT. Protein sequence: CASSNRENTEAFF.

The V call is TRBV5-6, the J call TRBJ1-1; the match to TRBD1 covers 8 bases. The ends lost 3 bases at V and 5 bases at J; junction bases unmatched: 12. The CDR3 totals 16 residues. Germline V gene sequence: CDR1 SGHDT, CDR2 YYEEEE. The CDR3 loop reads CASSWATGQGFTEAFF. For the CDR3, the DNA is TGTGCCAGCAGCTGGGCGACCGGACAGGGATTTACTGAAGCTTTCTTT.

The CDR3 DNA follows: TGTGCCAGCAGCTCCCCGCAGGGGGTTGACACTGAAGCTTTCTTT. Protein product: CASSSPQGVDTEAFF. V gene TRBV7-9 combines with J gene TRBJ1-1; TRBD1 aligns across 7 bases. In germline, CDR1 is SEHNR, CDR2 FQNEAQ (reference sequence). The CDR3 length is 15 residues. The junction had 8 bases not matched to a gene; V was cut back by 4 bases and J by 3 bases. Based on the CDR3 plus reference TRBV7-9 and TRBJ1-1, the full variable domain is DTGVSQNPRHKITKRGQNVTFRCDPISEHNRLYWYRQTLGQGPEFLTYFQNEAQLEKSRLLSDRFSAERPKGSFSTLEIQRTEQGDSAMYLCASSSPQGVDTEAFFGQGTRLTVV.

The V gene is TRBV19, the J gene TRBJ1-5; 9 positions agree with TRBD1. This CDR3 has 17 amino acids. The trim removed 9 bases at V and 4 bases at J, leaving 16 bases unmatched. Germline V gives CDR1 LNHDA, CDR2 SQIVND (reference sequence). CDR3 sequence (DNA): TGTGCCAGCGAGTTCGGGACAGGGACCCGCAGAAATCAGCCCCAGCATTTT. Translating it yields CASEFGTGTRRNQPQHF.

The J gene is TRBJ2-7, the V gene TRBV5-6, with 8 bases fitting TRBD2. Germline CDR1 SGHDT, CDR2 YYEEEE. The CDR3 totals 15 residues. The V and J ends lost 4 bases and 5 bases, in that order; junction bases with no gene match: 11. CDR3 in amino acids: CASSTWTSSKNEQYF. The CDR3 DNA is TGTGCCAGCAGCACGTGGACTAGCAGTAAGAACGAGCAGTACTTC.

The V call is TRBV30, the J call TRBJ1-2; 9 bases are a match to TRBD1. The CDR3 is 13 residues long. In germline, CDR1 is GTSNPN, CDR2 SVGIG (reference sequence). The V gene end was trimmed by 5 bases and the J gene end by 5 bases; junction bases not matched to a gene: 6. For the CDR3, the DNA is TGTGCCTGGTCGAGGACAGGGGTTTATGGCTACACCTTC. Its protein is CAWSRTGVYGYTF.

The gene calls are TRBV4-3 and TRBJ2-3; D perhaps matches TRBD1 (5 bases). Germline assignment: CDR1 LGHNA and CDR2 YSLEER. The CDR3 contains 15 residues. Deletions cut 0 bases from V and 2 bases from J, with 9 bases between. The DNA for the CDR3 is TGCGCCAGCAGCCAAGACAGGGATTTCACAGATACGCAGTATTTT. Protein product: CASSQDRDFTDTQYF.

CDR3 amino acids: CASSTPGLLRLYGYTF. The CDR3 DNA follows: TGTGCCAGTAGTACCCCGGGACTCTTGAGGCTCTATGGCTACACCTTC. The V gene is TRBV19, the J gene TRBJ1-2, with a tentative D call TRBD1 (5 bases). Trimming pared 4 bases from V and 4 bases from J, leaving 19 bases between. This CDR3 has 16 amino acids. The V gene's germline CDR1 is LNHDA and CDR2 SQIVND (reference sequence).

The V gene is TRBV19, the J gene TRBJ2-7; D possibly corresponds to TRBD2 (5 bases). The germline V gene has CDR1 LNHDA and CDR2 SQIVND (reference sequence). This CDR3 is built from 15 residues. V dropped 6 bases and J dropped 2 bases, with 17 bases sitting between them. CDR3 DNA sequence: TGTGCCAGTAGCCGGGGAGTAGCGACTACCTACGAGCAGTACTTC. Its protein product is CASSRGVATTYEQYF.

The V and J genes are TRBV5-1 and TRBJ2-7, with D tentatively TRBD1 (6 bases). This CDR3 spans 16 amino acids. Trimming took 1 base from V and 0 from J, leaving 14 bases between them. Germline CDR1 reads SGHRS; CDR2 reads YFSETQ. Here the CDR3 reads CASSLNFDRSSYEQYF. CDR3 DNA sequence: TGCGCCAGCAGCTTGAATTTTGACAGGAGCTCCTACGAGCAGTACTTC.

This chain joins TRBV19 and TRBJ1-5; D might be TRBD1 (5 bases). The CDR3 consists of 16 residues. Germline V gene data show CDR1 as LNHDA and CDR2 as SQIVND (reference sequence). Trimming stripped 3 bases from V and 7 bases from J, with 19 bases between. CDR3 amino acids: CASSIIGQGNRQPQHF. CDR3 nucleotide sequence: TGTGCCAGTAGTATTATCGGGCAGGGAAACCGACAGCCCCAGCATTTT.

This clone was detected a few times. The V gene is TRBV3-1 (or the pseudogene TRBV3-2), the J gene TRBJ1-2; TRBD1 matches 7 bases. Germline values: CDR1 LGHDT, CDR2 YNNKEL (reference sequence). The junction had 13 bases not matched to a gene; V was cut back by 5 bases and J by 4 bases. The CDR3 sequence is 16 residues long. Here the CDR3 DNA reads TGTGCCAGCAGCATCCGACAGGGATCTTTTCCCTATGGCTACACCTTC. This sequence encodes CASSIRQGSFPYGYTF.

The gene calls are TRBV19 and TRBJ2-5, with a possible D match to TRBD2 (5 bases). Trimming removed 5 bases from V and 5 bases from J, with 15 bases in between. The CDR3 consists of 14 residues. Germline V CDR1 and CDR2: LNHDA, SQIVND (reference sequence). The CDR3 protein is CASSSGYPGETQYF. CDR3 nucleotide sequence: TGTGCCAGTAGTTCGGGGTACCCCGGGGAGACCCAGTACTTC.

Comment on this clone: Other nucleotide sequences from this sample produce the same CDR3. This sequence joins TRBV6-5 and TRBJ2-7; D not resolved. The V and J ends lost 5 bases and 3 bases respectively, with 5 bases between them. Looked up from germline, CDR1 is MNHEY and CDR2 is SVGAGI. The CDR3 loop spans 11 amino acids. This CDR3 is CASSPNYEQYF. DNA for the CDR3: TGTGCCAGCAGTCCAAACTACGAGCAGTACTTC.

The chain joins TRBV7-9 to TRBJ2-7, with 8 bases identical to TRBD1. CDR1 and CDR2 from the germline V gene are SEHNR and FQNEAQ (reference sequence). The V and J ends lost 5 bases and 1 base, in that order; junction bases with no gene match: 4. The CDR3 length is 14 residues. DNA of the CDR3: TGTGCCAGCAGCCCAGGGGGCGAATCCTACGAGCAGTACTTC. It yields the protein CASSPGGESYEQYF.